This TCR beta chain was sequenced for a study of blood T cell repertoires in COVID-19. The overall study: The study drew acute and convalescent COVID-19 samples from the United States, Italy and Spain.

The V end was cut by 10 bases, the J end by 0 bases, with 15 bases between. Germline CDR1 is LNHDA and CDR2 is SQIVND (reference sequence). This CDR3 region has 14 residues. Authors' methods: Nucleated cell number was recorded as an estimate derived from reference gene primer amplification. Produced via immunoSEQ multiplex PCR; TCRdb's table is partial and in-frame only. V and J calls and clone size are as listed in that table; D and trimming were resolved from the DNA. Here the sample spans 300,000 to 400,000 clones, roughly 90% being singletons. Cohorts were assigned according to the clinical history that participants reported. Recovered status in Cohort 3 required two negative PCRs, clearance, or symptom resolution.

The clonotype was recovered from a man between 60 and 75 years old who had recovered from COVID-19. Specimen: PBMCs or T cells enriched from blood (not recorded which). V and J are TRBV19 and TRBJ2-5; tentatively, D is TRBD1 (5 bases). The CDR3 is CATQGGAYQETQYF. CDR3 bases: TGTGCCACCCAAGGTGGGGCTTACCAAGAGACCCAGTACTTC.